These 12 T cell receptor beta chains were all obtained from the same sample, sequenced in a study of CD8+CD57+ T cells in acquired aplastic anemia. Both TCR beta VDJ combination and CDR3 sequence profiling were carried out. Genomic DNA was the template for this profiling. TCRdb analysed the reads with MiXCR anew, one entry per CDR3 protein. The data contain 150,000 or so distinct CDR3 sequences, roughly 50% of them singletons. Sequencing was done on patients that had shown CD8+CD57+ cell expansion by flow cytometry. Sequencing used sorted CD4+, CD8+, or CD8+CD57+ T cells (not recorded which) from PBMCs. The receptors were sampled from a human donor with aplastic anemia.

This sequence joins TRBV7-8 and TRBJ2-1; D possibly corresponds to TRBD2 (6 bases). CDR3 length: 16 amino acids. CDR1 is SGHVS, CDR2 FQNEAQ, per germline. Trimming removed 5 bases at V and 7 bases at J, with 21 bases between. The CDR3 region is CASSPWGRIGGNEQFF. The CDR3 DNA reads TGTGCCAGCAGCCCGTGGGGGAGGATTGGGGGTAATGAGCAGTTCTTC.

This chain's CDR3 is CASASNADTQYF. CDR3 sequence (DNA): TGTGCCAGCGCTAGTAACGCAGATACGCAGTATTTT. The chain is built from TRBV28 and TRBJ2-3; unclear D gene. Germline assignment: CDR1 MDHEN and CDR2 SYDVKM. V was cut by 8 bases and J by 4 bases, with 10 bases left in between. The CDR3 sequence is 12 residues long. Full variable domain (outside the CDR3, taken from reference TRBV28 and TRBJ2-3): DVKVTQSSRYLVKRTGEKVFLECVQDMDHENMFWYRQDPGLGLRLIYFSYDVKMKEKGDIPEGYSVSREKKERFSLILESASTNQTSMYLCASASNADTQYFGPGTRLTVL.

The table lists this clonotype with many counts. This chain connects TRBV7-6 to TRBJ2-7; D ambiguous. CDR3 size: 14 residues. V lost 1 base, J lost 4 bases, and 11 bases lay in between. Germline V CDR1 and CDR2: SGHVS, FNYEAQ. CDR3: CASSLETLSYEQYF. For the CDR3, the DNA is TGTGCCAGCAGCTTAGAAACCCTGTCGTACGAGCAGTACTTC.

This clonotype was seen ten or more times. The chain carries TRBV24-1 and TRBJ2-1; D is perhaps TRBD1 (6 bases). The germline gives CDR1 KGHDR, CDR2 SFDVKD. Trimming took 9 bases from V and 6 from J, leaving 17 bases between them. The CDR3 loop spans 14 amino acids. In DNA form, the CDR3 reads TGTGCCACCGCCGAAACAGGGTCAGGCAATGAGCAGTTCTTC. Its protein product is CATAETGSGNEQFF.

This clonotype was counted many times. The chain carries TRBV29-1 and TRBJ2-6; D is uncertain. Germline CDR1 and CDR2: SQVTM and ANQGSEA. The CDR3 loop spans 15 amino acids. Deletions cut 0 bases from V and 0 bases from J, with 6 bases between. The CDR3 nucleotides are TGCAGCGTTGAAGACAGAGACTCTGGGGCCAACGTCCTGACTTTC. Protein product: CSVEDRDSGANVLTF.

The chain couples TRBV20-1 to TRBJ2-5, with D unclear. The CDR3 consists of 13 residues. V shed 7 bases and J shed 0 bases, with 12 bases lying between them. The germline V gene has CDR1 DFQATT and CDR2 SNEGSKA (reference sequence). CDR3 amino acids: CSGLQSYQETQYF. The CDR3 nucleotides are TGCAGTGGCTTACAGTCGTACCAAGAGACCCAGTACTTC.

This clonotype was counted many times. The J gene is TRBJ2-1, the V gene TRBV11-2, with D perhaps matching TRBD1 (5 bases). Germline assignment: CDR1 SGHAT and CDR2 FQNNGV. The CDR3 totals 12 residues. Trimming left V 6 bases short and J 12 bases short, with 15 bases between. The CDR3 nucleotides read TGTGCCAGCAGTGGACATGGGGAAGGGCAGTTCTTC. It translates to CASSGHGEGQFF.

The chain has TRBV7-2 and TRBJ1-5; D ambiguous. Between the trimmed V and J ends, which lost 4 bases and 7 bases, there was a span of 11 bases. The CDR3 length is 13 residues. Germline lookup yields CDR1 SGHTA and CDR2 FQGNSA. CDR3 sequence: CASSWRVRQPQHF. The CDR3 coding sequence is TGTGCCAGCAGCTGGAGGGTCAGGCAGCCCCAGCATTTT.

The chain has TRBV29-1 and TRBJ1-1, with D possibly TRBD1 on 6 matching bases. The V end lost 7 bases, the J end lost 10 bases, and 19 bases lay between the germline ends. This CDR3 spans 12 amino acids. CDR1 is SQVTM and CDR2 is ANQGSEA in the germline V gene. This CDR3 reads CSALGGSRVAFF. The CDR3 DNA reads TGCAGCGCCCTAGGGGGGAGTAGGGTAGCTTTCTTT.

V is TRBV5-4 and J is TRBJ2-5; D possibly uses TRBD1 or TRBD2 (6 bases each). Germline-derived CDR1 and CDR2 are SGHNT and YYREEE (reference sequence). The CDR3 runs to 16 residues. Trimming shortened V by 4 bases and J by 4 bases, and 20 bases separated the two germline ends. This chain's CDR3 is CASSPPGTRRGETQYF. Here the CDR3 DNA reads TGTGCCAGCAGCCCGCCAGGGACACGGAGGGGAGAGACCCAGTACTTC. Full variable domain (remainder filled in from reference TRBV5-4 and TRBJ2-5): ETGVTQSPTHLIKTRGQQVTLRCSSQSGHNTVSWYQQALGQGPQFIFQYYREEENGRGNFPPRFSGLQFPNYSSELNVNALELDDSALYLCASSPPGTRRGETQYFGPGTRLLVL.

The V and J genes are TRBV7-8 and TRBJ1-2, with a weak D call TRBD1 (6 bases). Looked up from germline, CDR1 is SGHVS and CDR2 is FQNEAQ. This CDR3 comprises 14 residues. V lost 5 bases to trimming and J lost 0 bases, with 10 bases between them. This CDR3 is CASSRGESNYGYTF. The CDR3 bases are TGTGCCAGCAGCAGGGGGGAATCTAACTATGGCTACACCTTC.

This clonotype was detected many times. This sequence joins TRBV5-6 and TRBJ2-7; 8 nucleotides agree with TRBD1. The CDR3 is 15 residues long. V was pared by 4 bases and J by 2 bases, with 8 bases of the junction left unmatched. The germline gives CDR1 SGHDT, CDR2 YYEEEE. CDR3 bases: TGTGCCAGCAGCCCCCAGGGGGCAGGACCCTACGAGCAGTACTTC. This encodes CASSPQGAGPYEQYF.